This T cell receptor beta chain was found in a study of T-cell reconstitution after alpha-beta-depleted transplantation in children. Overall study results and limits: Where some patients showed high TCRbeta diversity at day 60, it came from recipient T cells and thymic progenitors that had survived. Newly made T cells mostly supplied T-cell counts and diversity one year after transplant. Two months or so post-transplant, alpha-beta T cells reportedly derived from several hundred expanded graft clones.

This clonotype was observed many times. Its antigen is still unknown. Unique molecular identifiers were used in preparing the TCRbeta library. TCRdb called the PCR reads again in MiXCR, with one record for every CDR3 protein. This sample carries hundreds of thousands of distinct CDR3 sequences, less than 9% of them seen once, and the ten largest clones take less than 8%. Germline CDR1 reads DFQATT; CDR2 reads SNEGSKA (reference sequence). This CDR3 is built from 13 residues. V lost 6 bases and J lost 0, with 11 bases in between. This material consisted of PBMCs, mostly from graft donor cells, taken 180 days after TCRalphabeta/CD19-depleted stem cell transplant. V is TRBV20-1 and J is TRBJ2-5; D uncertain. The receptor was derived from a male patient under 18 who had a stem cell transplant for acute lymphoblastic leukemia, so the T cells may come from the graft donor. CDR3 loop: CSARRLYQETQYF. In nucleotides, the CDR3 is TGCAGTGCCCGGCGCCTATACCAAGAGACCCAGTACTTC.